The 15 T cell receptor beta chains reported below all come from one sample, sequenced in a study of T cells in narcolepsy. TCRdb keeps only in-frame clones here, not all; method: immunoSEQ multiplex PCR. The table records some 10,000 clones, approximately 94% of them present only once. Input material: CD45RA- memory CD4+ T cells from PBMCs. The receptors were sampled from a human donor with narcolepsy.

The DNA for the CDR3 is TGTGCCTGGAGTGGTTTGACCGCAACTAATGAAAAACTGTTTTTT. This gives the protein CAWSGLTATNEKLFF. This chain joins TRBV30 and TRBJ1-4; D is unresolved. Germline V lookup: CDR1 GTSNPN, CDR2 SVGIG (reference sequence). The ends were cut back, 1 base at V and 0 bases at J, with 9 bases in the middle. This CDR3 comprises 15 residues. Combining the CDR3 with reference TRBV30 and TRBJ1-4 gives the whole variable domain SQTIHQWPATLVQPVGSPLSLECTVEGTSNPNLYWYRQAAGRGLQLLFYSVGIGQISSEVPQNLSASRPQDRQFILSSKKLLLSDSGFYLCAWSGLTATNEKLFFGSGTQLSVL.

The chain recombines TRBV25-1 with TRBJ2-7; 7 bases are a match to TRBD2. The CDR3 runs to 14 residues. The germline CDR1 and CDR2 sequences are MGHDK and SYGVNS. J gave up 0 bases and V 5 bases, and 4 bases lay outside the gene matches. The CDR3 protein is CASSPGGSSYEQYF. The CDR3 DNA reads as TGTGCCAGCAGTCCCGGGGGGAGCTCCTACGAGCAGTACTTC.

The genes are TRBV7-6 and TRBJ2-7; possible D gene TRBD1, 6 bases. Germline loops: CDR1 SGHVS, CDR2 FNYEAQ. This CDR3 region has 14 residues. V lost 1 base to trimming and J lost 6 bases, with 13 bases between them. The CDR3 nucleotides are TGTGCCAGCAGCTTAGAGGGACATCAGGGCGAGCAGTACTTC. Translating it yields CASSLEGHQGEQYF.

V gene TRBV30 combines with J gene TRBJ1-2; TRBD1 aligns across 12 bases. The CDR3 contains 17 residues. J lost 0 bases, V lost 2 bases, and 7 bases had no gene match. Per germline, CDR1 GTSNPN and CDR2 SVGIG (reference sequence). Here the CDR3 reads CAWSTPGQGAPNYGYTF. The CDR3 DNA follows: TGTGCCTGGAGTACCCCGGGACAGGGGGCGCCTAACTATGGCTACACCTTC.

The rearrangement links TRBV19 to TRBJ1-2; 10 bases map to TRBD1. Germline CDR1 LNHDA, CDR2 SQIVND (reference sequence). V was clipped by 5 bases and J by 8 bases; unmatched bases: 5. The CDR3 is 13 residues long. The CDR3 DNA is TGTGCCAGTAGTGACAGGGGGCGCCGGGGCTACACCTTC. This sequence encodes CASSDRGRRGYTF.

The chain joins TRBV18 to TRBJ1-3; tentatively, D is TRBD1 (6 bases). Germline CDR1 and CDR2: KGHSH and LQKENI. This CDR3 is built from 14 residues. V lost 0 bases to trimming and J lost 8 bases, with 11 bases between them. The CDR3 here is CASSPPGQRDTIYF. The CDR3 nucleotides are TGTGCCAGCTCACCACCTGGACAGAGGGACACCATATATTTT.

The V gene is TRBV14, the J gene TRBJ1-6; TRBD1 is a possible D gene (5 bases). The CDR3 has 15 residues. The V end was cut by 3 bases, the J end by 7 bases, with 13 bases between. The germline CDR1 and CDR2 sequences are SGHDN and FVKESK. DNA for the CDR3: TGTGCCAGCAGCCACCGGGGCTTTAAAAATTCACCCCTCCACTTT. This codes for CASSHRGFKNSPLHF.

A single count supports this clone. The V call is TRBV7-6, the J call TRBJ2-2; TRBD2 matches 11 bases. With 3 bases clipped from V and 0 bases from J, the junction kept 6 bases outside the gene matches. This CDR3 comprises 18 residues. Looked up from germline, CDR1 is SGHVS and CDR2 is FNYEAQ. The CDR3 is CASSFGLAGTTNTGELFF. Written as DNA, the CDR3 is TGTGCCAGCAGCTTTGGACTAGCGGGTACTACGAACACCGGGGAGCTGTTTTTT.

This chain's CDR3 is CASSRQGSGNTIYF. The CDR3 DNA reads as TGTGCCAGCAGTAGACAGGGGTCTGGAAACACCATATATTTT. This chain uses TRBV4-2 with TRBJ1-3; 8 bases agree with TRBD1. J gave up 1 base and V 6 bases, and 2 bases lay outside the gene matches. The CDR3 sequence is 14 residues long. Germline V gene sequence: CDR1 LGHNA, CDR2 YNFKEQ.

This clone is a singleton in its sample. This CDR3 reads CASSIGTAGGQETQYF. The CDR3 DNA reads as TGTGCCAGCAGCATCGGGACAGCGGGGGGCCAAGAGACCCAGTACTTC. This chain links TRBV9 with TRBJ2-5; 9 nucleotides agree with TRBD2. There are 16 residues in the CDR3. Per the germline V gene, CDR1 is SGDLS and CDR2 is YYNGEE. V trimming: 4 bases; J trimming: 1 base; junction bases outside the gene matches: 8.

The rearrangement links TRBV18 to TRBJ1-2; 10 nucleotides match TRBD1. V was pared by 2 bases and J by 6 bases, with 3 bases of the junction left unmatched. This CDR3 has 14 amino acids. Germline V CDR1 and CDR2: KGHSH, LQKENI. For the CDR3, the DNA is TGTGCCAGCTCACCATCGGGACAGGGGAATGGCTACACCTTC. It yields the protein CASSPSGQGNGYTF.

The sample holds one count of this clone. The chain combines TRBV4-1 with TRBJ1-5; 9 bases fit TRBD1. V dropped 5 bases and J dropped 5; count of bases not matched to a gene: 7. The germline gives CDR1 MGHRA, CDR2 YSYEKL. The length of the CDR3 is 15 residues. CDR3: CASSFRTGEYQPQHF. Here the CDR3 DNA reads TGCGCCAGCAGCTTCCGGACAGGGGAATATCAGCCCCAGCATTTT.

The CDR3 is CASSPGLSTDTQYF. In DNA form, the CDR3 reads TGCGCCAGCAGCCCGGGACTTAGCACAGATACGCAGTATTTT. The V and J genes are TRBV5-1 and TRBJ2-3, with a possible D match to TRBD2 (6 bases). The CDR3 spans 14 residues. V shed 4 bases and J shed 0 bases, with 9 bases lying between them. CDR1 SGHRS and CDR2 YFSETQ come from the germline V gene. Filled out from reference TRBV5-1 and TRBJ2-3, the complete variable domain reads KAGVTQTPRYLIKTRGQQVTLSCSPISGHRSVSWYQQTPGQGLQFLFEYFSETQRNKGNFPGRFSGRQFSNSRSEMNVSTLELGDSALYLCASSPGLSTDTQYFGPGTRLTVL.

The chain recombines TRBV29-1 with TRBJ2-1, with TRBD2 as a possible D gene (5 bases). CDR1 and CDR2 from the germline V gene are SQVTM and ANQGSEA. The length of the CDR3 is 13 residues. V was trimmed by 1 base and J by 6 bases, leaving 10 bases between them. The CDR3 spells CSVEADWGNEQFF. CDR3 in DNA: TGCAGCGTTGAAGCGGACTGGGGCAATGAGCAGTTCTTC.

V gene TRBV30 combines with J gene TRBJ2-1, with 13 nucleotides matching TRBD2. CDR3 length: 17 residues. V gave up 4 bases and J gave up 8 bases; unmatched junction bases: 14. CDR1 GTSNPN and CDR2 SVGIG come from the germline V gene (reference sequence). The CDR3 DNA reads TGTGCCTGGACCGGCGCGGACGGGACTAGCGGGATGGATGAGCAGTTCTTC. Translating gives CAWTGADGTSGMDEQFF.